This TCR beta chain was obtained from a study of shared clonotypes between healthy human individuals. This CDR3 comprises 13 residues. The V end lost 0 bases, the J end lost 5 bases, and 8 bases lay between the germline ends. The germline gives CDR1 SGHRS, CDR2 YFSETQ. TCRdb's copy holds only in-frame clones and misses some; the assay was immunoSEQ multiplex PCR. This table has around 1.4 million clones, 98% appearing once. The V and J genes are TRBV5-1 and TRBJ2-5, with no clear D. The source material was naive CD4+ T cells sorted from blood. The sample's subset: CD45RA+ positively selected. This sequence was found in a man aged 30 to 39 in good health. The CDR3 nucleotides read TGCGCCAGCAGCTTGGATTCTTGGGAGACCCAGTACTTC. It yields the protein CASSLDSWETQYF.